Sequencing of this T cell receptor beta chain was carried out in a study of OX40 agonist ivuxolimab in advanced cancers. Study as a whole: Patients received ivuxolimab, an agonistic anti-OX40 (CD134) antibody. General observations from the study: Among patients with partial responses at 0.1-3.0 mg/kg, clonal expansion was among the lowest. It was not determined which antigens were specifically recognized by the peripheral T cells that had undergone clonal expansion.

Concerning this clone: The target antigen is unknown.

The sampling schedule covered blood at baseline, cycle 4 day 1, and cycle 7 day 1. Some clones are missing from TCRdb's copy, which holds only in-frame ones; the method was immunoSEQ multiplex PCR. There are about 68,000 clones in the sample; over 80% occur only once, and approximately 10% lies in the top ten. The germline V gene has CDR1 MNHEY and CDR2 SVGAGI. This CDR3 contains 16 residues. The V gene lost 2 bases and the J gene lost 8 bases, with 18 bases spanning the gap. The genes are TRBV6-5 and TRBJ1-4; a weak D match, TRBD1 (6 bases). This clonotype originated in an adult with an advanced solid tumor such as melanoma, head and neck, liver or kidney cancer. The specimen comprised CD4+ or CD8+ T cells sorted from blood, sampled in a trial of the OX40 agonist ivuxolimab. Here the CDR3 DNA reads TGTGCCAGCAGTTACCGTTGGGGCGGGGGCCAGGAAAAACTGTTTTTT. It specifies CASSYRWGGGQEKLFF.